This T cell receptor beta chain was sequenced for a study of shared clonotypes between healthy human individuals. V lost 7 bases to trimming and J lost 5 bases, with 14 bases between them. The CDR3 consists of 13 residues. The V gene's germline CDR1 is SNHLY and CDR2 FYNNEI. Several immunoSEQ plates received, in even portions, the genomic DNA of each subset. Produced via immunoSEQ multiplex PCR; TCRdb's table is partial and in-frame only. The sample lists 950,000 to 1,100,000 clones; more than 75% were seen once. The chain links TRBV2 to TRBJ2-5; D is possibly TRBD2 (5 bases). This clonotype was sampled from a man between 18 and 35 years old in good health. Some clones in this sample may be carry-over from other donors' samples. The sequenced sample was memory CD4+ T cells from PBMCs. Regarding subset: CD45RA-negative fraction. CDR3 in amino acids: CASKGLVAETQYF. CDR3 nucleotide sequence: TGTGCCAGCAAGGGTTTGGTAGCGGAGACCCAGTACTTC. Variable domain in full (rest from reference TRBV2 and TRBJ2-5): EPEVTQTPSHQVTQMGQEVILRCVPISNHLYFYWYRQILGQKVEFLVSFYNNEISEKSEIFDDQFSVERPDGSNFTLKIRSTKLEDSAMYFCASKGLVAETQYFGPGTRLLVL.